Presented here are 24 T cell receptor beta chains from one specimen sequenced in a study of T cells after yellow fever vaccination. TCRdb re-analysed the 5' RACE reads in MiXCR, keeping a single row per CDR3 protein. The table records around 72,000 distinct CDR3 sequences, more than 5.5% of them present only once. Here the sequenced sample was CD8+ T cells sorted from PBMCs, taken 10 to 11 days after the first yellow fever vaccination. The receptors stem from a man aged 18 to 35 who received the YFV17D yellow fever vaccine.

This clonotype was observed at least ten times. The chain couples TRBV20-1 to TRBJ2-1; 9 bases are a match to TRBD1. The germline V gene encodes CDR1 DFQATT and CDR2 SNEGSKA (reference sequence). With 6 bases clipped from V and 8 bases from J, the junction kept 8 bases outside the gene matches. CDR3 length equals 13 residues. For the CDR3, the DNA is TGCAGTGCGGACCGGGACAGGGTCGATGAGCAGTTCTTC. It encodes CSADRDRVDEQFF.

Ten or more counts support this clonotype. V and J are TRBV4-2 and TRBJ2-7; 8 nucleotides agree with TRBD2. The CDR3 contains 17 residues. The germline V gene has CDR1 LGHNA and CDR2 YNFKEQ. V lost 1 base to trimming and J lost 0 bases; unmatched junction nucleotides: 8. As DNA, the CDR3 is TGTGCCAGCAGCCAAGGCCTTCTTAGCGGGGTCTCCTACGAGCAGTACTTC. Amino acid sequence: CASSQGLLSGVSYEQYF.

The V and J genes are TRBV4-1 and TRBJ2-5, with TRBD2 matching over 14 bases. J gave up 3 bases and V 0 bases, and 9 bases lay outside the gene matches. This CDR3 contains 19 residues. Germline V gene data show CDR1 as MGHRA and CDR2 as YSYEKL. The CDR3, as DNA: TGCGCCAGCAGCCAAGATGAACCGGGACTAGCGGGGGTTGAAGAGACCCAGTACTTC. Protein sequence: CASSQDEPGLAGVEETQYF.

The chain is built from TRBV7-9 and TRBJ2-7; 13 bases agree with TRBD2. CDR1 and CDR2 (germline): SEHNR, FQNEAQ (reference sequence). J was trimmed by 9 bases and V by 5 bases; bases with no gene match: 10. This CDR3 is built from 15 residues. The CDR3 DNA is TGTGCCAGCAGCCTGGGACTAGCGGGACTTACGTGGCAGTACTTC. Its protein product is CASSLGLAGLTWQYF.

The chain employs TRBV7-8 and TRBJ1-1; D remains unclear. This CDR3 has 12 amino acids. Trimming left V 5 bases short and J 3 bases short, with 7 bases between. From germline, CDR1 is SGHVS and CDR2 FQNEAQ. CDR3 protein: CASSPDYTEAFF. CDR3 DNA: TGTGCCAGCAGCCCCGATTACACTGAAGCTTTCTTT.

This clonotype was detected only a few times. The chain combines TRBV23-1 with TRBJ2-3; 12 bases fit TRBD2. TRBV23-1 is noted as an ORF with a role that remains uncertain. Unmatched junction bases numbered 7, after V lost 6 bases and J lost 3 bases. The CDR3 loop spans 16 amino acids. DNA of the CDR3: TGCGCCAGCAGCTCAACGACTAGCGGGGGAACAGATACGCAGTATTTT. Its translation: CASSSTTSGGTDTQYF.

With regard to this clonotype: One base away lies a much larger clone, so this may be a sequencing read error. The rearrangement joins TRBV6-1 to TRBJ2-1, with 14 bases fitting TRBD2. Germline V lookup: CDR1 MNHNS, CDR2 SASEGT. The CDR3 loop spans 14 amino acids. The CDR3 loop reads CASATSGGADEQSF. The CDR3 nucleotides read TGTGCCAGCGCGACTAGCGGGGGGGCCGATGAGCAGTCCTTC.

This clonotype was seen at least ten times. The J gene is TRBJ2-1, the V gene TRBV7-9; D call uncertain. The CDR3 is 13 residues long. Trimming cost V 7 bases and J 3 bases, with 10 bases left between them. Germline V gene lookup returns CDR1 SEHNR and CDR2 FQNEAQ (reference sequence). In nucleotides, the CDR3 is TGTGCCAGCAACCCCCCAGGCTACAATGAGCAGTTCTTC. The encoded protein is CASNPPGYNEQFF. Together with reference TRBV7-9 and TRBJ2-1, the CDR3 gives the full variable domain: DTGVSQNPRHKITKRGQNVTFRCDPISEHNRLYWYRQTLGQGPEFLTYFQNEAQLEKSRLLSDRFSAERPKGSFSTLEIQRTEQGDSAMYLCASNPPGYNEQFFGPGTRLTVL.

At least ten counts were recorded for this clonotype. The chain recombines TRBV7-9 with TRBJ2-1, with D uncertain. Trimming removed 3 bases from V and 4 bases from J, with 7 bases in between. The CDR3 length is 13 residues. Germline V gene sequence: CDR1 SEHNR, CDR2 FQNEAQ (reference sequence). The CDR3 nucleotides are TGTGCCAGCAGCTTTTCTGGGTACAATGAGCAGTTCTTC. It codes for CASSFSGYNEQFF.

This clonotype occurred many times. This chain joins TRBV6-5 and TRBJ2-6; no definite D call. The CDR3 spans 15 residues. Trimming stripped 0 bases from V and 1 base from J, with 4 bases between. The germline V gene encodes CDR1 MNHEY and CDR2 SVGAGI. For the CDR3, the DNA is TGTGCCAGCAGTTACTCAGGATCTGGGGCCAACGTCCTGACTTTC. This codes for CASSYSGSGANVLTF.

This clonotype was detected many times. V gene TRBV12-5 combines with J gene TRBJ2-7, with D unresolved. CDR1 is LGHNT and CDR2 is FRNRAP in the germline V gene. V dropped 1 base and J dropped 4 bases, with 5 bases sitting between them. The CDR3 loop spans 12 amino acids. The CDR3 DNA reads TGTGCTAGTGGTTTGGACGGATACGAGCAGTACTTC. Encoded protein: CASGLDGYEQYF.

This clonotype was counted at least ten times. This sequence joins TRBV5-1 and TRBJ2-1; D may be TRBD2 (6 bases). This CDR3 contains 15 residues. Trimming took off 2 bases at V and 3 bases at J, with 12 bases between the two ends. The germline V gene has CDR1 SGHRS and CDR2 YFSETQ. The CDR3 is CASSFPGGIYNEQFF. CDR3 DNA: TGCGCCAGCAGCTTCCCCGGGGGTATCTACAATGAGCAGTTCTTC.

This clonotype turned up a few times. This rearrangement joins TRBV5-4 to TRBJ2-3; 8 nucleotides line up with TRBD1. This CDR3 is built from 14 residues. V lost 6 bases, J lost 6 bases, and 9 bases stayed unmatched. Germline lookup yields CDR1 SGHNT and CDR2 YYREEE (reference sequence). The CDR3 is CASTRDRTSDTQYF. Here the CDR3 DNA reads TGTGCCAGCACCCGGGACAGGACATCTGATACGCAGTATTTT.

The V gene is TRBV12-3 or TRBV12-4, the J gene TRBJ2-2; no clear D. Deletions cut 3 bases from V and 7 bases from J, with 3 bases between. This CDR3 has 11 amino acids. CDR3 in amino acids: CASSLNGELFF. For the CDR3, the DNA is TGTGCCAGCAGTTTGAACGGGGAGCTGTTTTTT.

In the case of this clonotype: One junction end does not reproduce the germline sequence, and a read error may be involved. The chain combines TRBV10-3 with TRBJ1-1; D is unclear. Germline CDR1 and CDR2: ENHRY and SYGVKD. CDR3 length equals 17 residues. The CDR3 region has the DNA TGTACCATCAGCTTGAATTACGAAACGACCTTTAACACTGAAGCTTTCTTT. Its protein product is CTISLNYETTFNTEAFF.

This chain links TRBV6-2 or TRBV6-3 with TRBJ2-5, with D possibly matching TRBD2 (5 bases). The CDR3 is 16 amino acids. The V end was cut by 5 bases, the J end by 1 base, with 17 bases between. Germline V CDR1 and CDR2: MNHEY, SVGEGT. CDR3 DNA: TGTGCCAGCAGTACCCCCCCAGCGGACCTCCAAGAGACCCAGTACTTC. It is translated as CASSTPPADLQETQYF.

The chain has TRBV7-2 and TRBJ1-5; no clear D gene. CDR1 is SGHTA, CDR2 FQGNSA, per germline. The CDR3 totals 16 residues. Deletions cut 1 base from V and 5 bases from J, with 15 bases between. The CDR3 nucleotides read TGTGCCAGCAGCTTAGTTGGCGCGGGAATTTATCAGCCCCAGCATTTT. Translated: CASSLVGAGIYQPQHF.

The chain combines TRBV7-9 with TRBJ2-3, with unresolved D. CDR1 SEHNR and CDR2 FQNEAQ come from the germline V gene (reference sequence). V was cut by 3 bases and J by 1 base, with 8 bases left in between. The CDR3 contains 14 residues. The CDR3 DNA reads as TGTGCCAGCAGCTTGGCAGCCCGCACAGATACGCAGTATTTT. It translates to CASSLAARTDTQYF.

The V and J genes are TRBV27 and TRBJ2-6; tentative D call: TRBD2 (5 bases). The germline V gene has CDR1 MNHEY and CDR2 SMNVEV (reference sequence). Trimming stripped 4 bases from V and 0 bases from J, with 10 bases between. The CDR3 loop spans 16 amino acids. The DNA of the CDR3 is TGTGCCAGCAGTTCTCTGGGAGTCTCTGGGGCCAACGTCCTGACTTTC. Protein sequence: CASSSLGVSGANVLTF.

This clonotype occurred many times. The genes are TRBV11-1 and TRBJ2-1; D ambiguous. The germline gives CDR1 SGHAT, CDR2 FQDESV (reference sequence). The CDR3 contains 12 residues. Trimming took off 5 bases at V and 5 bases at J, with 7 bases between the two ends. CDR3 in DNA: TGTGCCAGCAGCCGAGGAGACAATGAGCAGTTCTTC. Translation: CASSRGDNEQFF. Looking up the rest from reference TRBV11-1 and TRBJ2-1 gives the full variable domain: EAEVAQSPRYKITEKSQAVAFWCDPISGHATLYWYRQILGQGPELLVQFQDESVVDDSQLPKDRFSAERLKGVDSTLKIQPAELGDSAMYLCASSRGDNEQFFGPGTRLTVL.

This clonotype appeared many times. This rearrangement joins TRBV5-1 to TRBJ2-1; no reliable D call. V lost 5 bases and J lost 3, with 9 bases in between. The CDR3 runs 13 residues. Germline V gene data show CDR1 as SGHRS and CDR2 as YFSETQ. In DNA, the CDR3 is TGCGCCAGCAGAATCGACGGCTACAATGAGCAGTTCTTC. It encodes CASRIDGYNEQFF.

The CDR3 protein is CASSLVSPYNEQFF. CDR3 nucleotide sequence: TGTGCCAGCAGTTTGGTGAGCCCCTACAATGAGCAGTTCTTC. The rearrangement links TRBV6-2 or TRBV6-3 to TRBJ2-1; no reliable D call. This CDR3 has 14 amino acids. Germline V gene data show CDR1 as MNHEY and CDR2 as SVGEGT. V dropped 4 bases and J dropped 2 bases, with 9 bases sitting between them.

The chain combines TRBV20-1 with TRBJ2-7, with D uncertain. The ends were cut back, 3 bases at V and 0 bases at J, with 15 bases in the middle. Germline V gives CDR1 DFQATT, CDR2 SNEGSKA (reference sequence). This CDR3 is 15 amino acids long. The DNA of the CDR3 is TGCAGTGCTAGTCCCCCCCTCCGGAACTCCTACGAGCAGTACGTC. Translation: CSASPPLRNSYEQYV.

A few counts support this clonotype. The chain has TRBV7-9 and TRBJ1-1; no clear D. Germline V lookup: CDR1 SEHNR, CDR2 FQNEAQ (reference sequence). The CDR3 extends over 16 amino acids. V was clipped by 5 bases and J by 4 bases, with 20 bases between them. CDR3 sequence reads: CASSRWGEITLTEAFF. The CDR3 DNA follows: TGTGCCAGCAGCCGATGGGGAGAGATTACGCTCACTGAAGCTTTCTTT. The variable domain in full, completed from reference TRBV7-9 and TRBJ1-1, reads DTGVSQNPRHKITKRGQNVTFRCDPISEHNRLYWYRQTLGQGPEFLTYFQNEAQLEKSRLLSDRFSAERPKGSFSTLEIQRTEQGDSAMYLCASSRWGEITLTEAFFGQGTRLTVV.